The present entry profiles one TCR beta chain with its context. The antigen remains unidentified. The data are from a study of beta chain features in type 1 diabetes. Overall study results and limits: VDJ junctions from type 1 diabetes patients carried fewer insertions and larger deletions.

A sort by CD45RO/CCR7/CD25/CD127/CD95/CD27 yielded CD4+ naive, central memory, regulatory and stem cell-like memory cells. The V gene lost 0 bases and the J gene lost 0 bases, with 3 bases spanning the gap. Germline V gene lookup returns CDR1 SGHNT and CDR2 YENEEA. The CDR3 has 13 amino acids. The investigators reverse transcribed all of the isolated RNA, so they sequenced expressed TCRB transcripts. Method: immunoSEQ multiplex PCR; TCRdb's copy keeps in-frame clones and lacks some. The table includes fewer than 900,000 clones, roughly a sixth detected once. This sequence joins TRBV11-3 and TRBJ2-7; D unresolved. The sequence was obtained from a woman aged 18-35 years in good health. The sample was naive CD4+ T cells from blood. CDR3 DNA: TGTGCCAGCAGCTTAGAAAGCTCCTACGAGCAGTACTTC. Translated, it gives CASSLESSYEQYF.